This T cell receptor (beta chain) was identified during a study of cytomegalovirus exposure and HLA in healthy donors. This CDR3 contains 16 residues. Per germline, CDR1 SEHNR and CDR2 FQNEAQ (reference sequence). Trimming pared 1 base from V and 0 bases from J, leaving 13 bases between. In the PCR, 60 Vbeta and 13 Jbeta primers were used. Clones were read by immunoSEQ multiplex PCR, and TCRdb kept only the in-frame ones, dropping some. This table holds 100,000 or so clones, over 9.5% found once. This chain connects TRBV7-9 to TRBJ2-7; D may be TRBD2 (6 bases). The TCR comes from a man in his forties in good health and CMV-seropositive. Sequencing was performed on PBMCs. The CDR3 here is CASSLGRGSNSYEQYF. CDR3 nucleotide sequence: TGTGCCAGCAGCTTAGGGAGGGGATCAAACTCCTACGAGCAGTACTTC.